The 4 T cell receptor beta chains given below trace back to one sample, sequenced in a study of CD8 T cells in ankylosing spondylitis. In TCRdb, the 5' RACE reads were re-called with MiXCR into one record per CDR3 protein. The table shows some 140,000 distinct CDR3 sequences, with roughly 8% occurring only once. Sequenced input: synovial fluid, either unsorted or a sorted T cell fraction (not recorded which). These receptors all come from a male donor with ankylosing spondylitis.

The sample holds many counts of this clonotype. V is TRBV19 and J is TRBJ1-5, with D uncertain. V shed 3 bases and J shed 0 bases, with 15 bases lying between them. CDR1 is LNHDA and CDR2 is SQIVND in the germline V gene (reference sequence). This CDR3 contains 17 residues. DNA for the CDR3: TGTGCCAGTAGTATGCCAAGCAACGGGGTTAGCAATCAGCCCCAGCATTTT. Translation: CASSMPSNGVSNQPQHF.

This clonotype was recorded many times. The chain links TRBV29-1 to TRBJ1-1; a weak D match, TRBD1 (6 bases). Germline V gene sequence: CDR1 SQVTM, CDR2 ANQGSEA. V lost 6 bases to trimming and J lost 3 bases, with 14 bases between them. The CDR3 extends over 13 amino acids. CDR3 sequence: CSVVQGRYTEAFF. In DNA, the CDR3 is TGCAGCGTGGTTCAGGGGAGGTACACTGAAGCTTTCTTT.

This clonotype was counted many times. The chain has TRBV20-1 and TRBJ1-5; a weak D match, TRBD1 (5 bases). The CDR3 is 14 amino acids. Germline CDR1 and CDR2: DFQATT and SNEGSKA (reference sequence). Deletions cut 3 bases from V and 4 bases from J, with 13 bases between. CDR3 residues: CSARSFPGNQPQHF. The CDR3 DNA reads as TGCAGTGCTAGGTCGTTCCCAGGGAATCAGCCCCAGCATTTT.

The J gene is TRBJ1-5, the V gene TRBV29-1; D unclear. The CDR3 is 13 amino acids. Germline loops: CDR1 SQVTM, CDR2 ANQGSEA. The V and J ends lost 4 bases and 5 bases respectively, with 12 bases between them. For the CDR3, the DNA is TGCAGCGTTGCGGCCGCTTTAGATCAGCCCCAGCATTTT. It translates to CSVAAALDQPQHF. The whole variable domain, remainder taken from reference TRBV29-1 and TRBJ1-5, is SAVISQKPSRDICQRGTSLTIQCQVDSQVTMMFWYRQQPGQSLTLIATANQGSEATYESGFVIDKFPISRPNLTFSTLTVSNMSPEDSSIYLCSVAAALDQPQHFGDGTRLSIL.